These 9 T cell receptor beta chains were sequenced from one sample in a study of blood T cells in healthy people across ages (dated by TCRdb to between 2015 and 2017). Libraries came from 5' RACE. Sequencing relied on an Illumina HiSeq 2500. A second PCR of roughly 7 to 12 cycles was run with a J-beta primer mix and a sample-barcoded 5' primer. Through fastp at Q25 and MiXCR, TCRdb rebuilt clones from the public reads, retaining in-frame beta chains. Each entry is one CDR3 protein sequence, shown with its most common DNA and genes. This sample is represented by 1,300,000 or so distinct CDR3 sequences; 59% of them were singletons. The top ten clones comprise approximately 7% of the sample. Sequencing input: blood. The receptors here all came from a man younger than 35 in good health.

The rearrangement links TRBV20-1 to TRBJ2-7; the match to TRBD2 covers 12 bases. V lost 2 bases, J lost 2 bases, and 7 bases stayed unmatched. The CDR3 covers 16 residues. Germline V gene data show CDR1 as DFQATT and CDR2 as SNEGSKA (reference sequence). For the CDR3, the DNA is TGCAGTGCTAGAAACCTAGCGGGGGGGGACACCTACGAGCAGTACTTC. The encoded protein is CSARNLAGGDTYEQYF.

The chain is built from TRBV27 and TRBJ2-7; tentative D call: TRBD2 (6 bases). Between the trimmed V and J ends, which lost 5 bases and 6 bases, there was a span of 17 bases. Germline CDR1 and CDR2: MNHEY and SMNVEV (reference sequence). The CDR3 has 14 residues. The CDR3 spells CASSPGNLAPEQYF. CDR3 nucleotides: TGTGCCAGCAGTCCGGGTAATCTAGCGCCCGAGCAGTACTTC.

This clonotype showed up just a few times. This chain connects TRBV6-5 to TRBJ2-7, with 8 bases lining up with TRBD1. Looked up from germline, CDR1 is MNHEY and CDR2 is SVGAGI. The CDR3 is 16 residues long. V shed 4 bases, J shed 3 bases, and the junction held 11 bases outside the gene matches. CDR3 residues: CASSSADRVLFYEQYF. In nucleotides, the CDR3 is TGTGCCAGCAGTTCAGCGGACAGGGTCTTGTTCTACGAGCAGTACTTC.

V and J are TRBV7-2 and TRBJ2-7; D is perhaps TRBD1 (6 bases). Germline assignment: CDR1 SGHTA and CDR2 FQGNSA. Trimming took 4 bases from V and 6 from J, leaving 16 bases between them. The CDR3 totals 14 residues. As DNA, the CDR3 is TGTGCCAGCAGCTCTAACGGGTTGGGGGCCGAGCAGTACTTC. Amino acids: CASSSNGLGAEQYF.

This clonotype was detected a few times. The chain uses TRBV4-2 and TRBJ1-4; 7 bases agree with TRBD1. Germline V gives CDR1 LGHNA, CDR2 YNFKEQ. CDR3 size: 18 residues. The V segment lost 1 base and the J segment 7 bases; nucleotides outside the gene matches: 15. CDR3 amino acids: CASSQVDASTGTGEKLFF. The DNA for the CDR3 is TGTGCCAGCAGCCAAGTCGATGCGTCGACAGGGACGGGTGAAAAACTGTTTTTT.

The CDR3 DNA reads as TGTGCCAGCAGTTACTCTGGCAGGGAACAAGAGACCCAGTACTTC. As protein: CASSYSGREQETQYF. The rearrangement joins TRBV6-6 to TRBJ2-5; tentative D call: TRBD1 (5 bases). Germline V lookup: CDR1 MNHNY, CDR2 SVGAGI (reference sequence). V lost 0 bases to trimming and J lost 2 bases, with 10 bases between them. The CDR3 runs to 15 residues.

This clonotype was counted a few times. The chain recombines TRBV29-1 with TRBJ2-6; D possibly corresponds to TRBD2 (6 bases). Germline V CDR1 and CDR2: SQVTM, ANQGSEA. V lost 4 bases, J lost 0 bases, and 13 bases lay in between. There are 16 residues in the CDR3. The CDR3 reads CSVAGVESSGANVLTF. The CDR3, as DNA: TGCAGCGTTGCGGGGGTAGAAAGCTCTGGGGCCAACGTCCTGACTTTC.

The chain joins TRBV20-1 to TRBJ2-7; D is uncertain. V was trimmed by 3 bases and J by 3 bases, leaving 15 bases between them. Per the germline V gene, CDR1 is DFQATT and CDR2 is SNEGSKA (reference sequence). This CDR3 comprises 14 residues. In DNA form, the CDR3 reads TGCAGTGCTAGGTGGCCAGCCACGGGCTACGAGCAGTACTTC. This codes for CSARWPATGYEQYF.

This clonotype has more than one count but fewer than ten. The chain joins TRBV5-1 to TRBJ2-1; 7 bases match TRBD2. This CDR3 contains 14 residues. With 1 base clipped from V and 7 bases from J, the junction kept 5 bases outside the gene matches. The germline gives CDR1 SGHRS, CDR2 YFSETQ. The CDR3 region is CASSLPLAANEQFF. For the CDR3, the DNA is TGCGCCAGCAGCTTGCCCCTAGCGGCTAATGAGCAGTTCTTC.